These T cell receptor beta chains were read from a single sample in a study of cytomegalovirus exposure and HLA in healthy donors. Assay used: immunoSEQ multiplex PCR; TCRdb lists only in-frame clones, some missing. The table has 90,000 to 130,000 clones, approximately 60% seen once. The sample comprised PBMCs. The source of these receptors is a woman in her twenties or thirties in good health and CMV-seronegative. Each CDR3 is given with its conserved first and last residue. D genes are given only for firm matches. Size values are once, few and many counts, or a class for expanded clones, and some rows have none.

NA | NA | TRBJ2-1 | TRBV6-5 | CASSYYTGQTYNEQFF | TGTGCCAGCAGTTACTATACAGGGCAAACTTACAATGAGCAGTTCTTC
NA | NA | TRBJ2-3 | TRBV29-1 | CSVDTGTSTDTQYF | TGCAGCGTTGATACGGGTACTAGCACAGATACGCAGTATTTT
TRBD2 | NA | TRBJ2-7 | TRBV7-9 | CASSWGASGYYEQYF | TGTGCCAGCAGCTGGGGGGCTAGCGGGTACTACGAGCAGTACTTC
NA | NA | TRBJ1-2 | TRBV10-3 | CAISEPGSNGYTF | TGTGCCATCAGTGAGCCGGGGAGCAATGGCTACACCTTC
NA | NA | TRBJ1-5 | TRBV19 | CASRGRQNSNQPQHF | TGTGCCAGTAGGGGCCGGCAGAACTCCAATCAGCCCCAGCATTTT
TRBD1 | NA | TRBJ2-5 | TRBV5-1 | CASSLAPQGTKETQYF | TGCGCCAGCAGCTTGGCGCCACAGGGGACCAAAGAGACCCAGTACTTC
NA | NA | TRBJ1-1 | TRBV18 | CASSPLIAGAGTEAFF | TGTGCCAGCTCACCACTTATAGCGGGCGCGGGGACTGAAGCTTTCTTT
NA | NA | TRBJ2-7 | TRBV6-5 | CASSPSGRTYEQYF | TGTGCCAGCAGTCCAAGCGGTAGAACCTACGAGCAGTACTTC
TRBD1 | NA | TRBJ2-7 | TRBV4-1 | CASSHPGQGLYEQYF | TGCGCCAGCAGCCATCCGGGACAGGGCCTCTACGAGCAGTACTTC
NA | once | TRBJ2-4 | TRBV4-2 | CASSPDLSVQYF | TGTGCCAGCAGCCCGGACTTGTCTGTTCAGTACTTC
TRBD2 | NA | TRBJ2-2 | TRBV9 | CASSVGVREGPRGELFF | TGTGCCAGCAGCGTAGGGGTACGGGAGGGCCCTAGGGGGGAGCTGTTTTTT
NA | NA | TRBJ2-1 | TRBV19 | CASTDEGGRVNNEQFF | TGTGCCAGTACCGACGAGGGGGGGAGGGTAAACAATGAGCAGTTCTTC
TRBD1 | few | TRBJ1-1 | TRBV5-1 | CASSWGTGITEAFF | TGCGCCAGCAGCTGGGGGACAGGGATAACTGAAGCTTTCTTT
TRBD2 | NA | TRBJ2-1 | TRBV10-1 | CASTHWGPTSGESYNEQFF | TGCGCCAGCACCCATTGGGGGCCCACTAGCGGTGAATCCTACAATGAGCAGTTCTTC
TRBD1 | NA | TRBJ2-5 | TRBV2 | CASSDRTGQETQYF | TGTGCCAGCAGTGACCGGACAGGACAAGAGACCCAGTACTTC
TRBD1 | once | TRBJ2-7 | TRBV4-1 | CASSQEGMGTVYEQYF | TGCGCCAGCAGCCAAGAGGGGATGGGGACAGTCTACGAGCAGTACTTC
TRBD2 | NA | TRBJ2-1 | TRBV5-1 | CASTAGGLSYNEQFF | TGCGCCAGCACCGCGGGAGGGTTGTCCTACAATGAGCAGTTCTTC
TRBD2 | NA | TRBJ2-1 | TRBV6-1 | CASSGGTSGSSYNEQFF | TGTGCCAGCAGTGGTGGGACTAGCGGGAGTAGTTACAATGAGCAGTTCTTC
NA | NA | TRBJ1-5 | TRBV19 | CASSIGRGSSNQPQHF | TGTGCCAGTAGTATCGGTAGGGGATCGAGCAATCAGCCCCAGCATTTT
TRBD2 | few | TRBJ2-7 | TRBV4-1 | CASSPGLAGLLEQYF | TGCGCCAGCAGCCCAGGACTAGCGGGACTTCTAGAGCAGTACTTC
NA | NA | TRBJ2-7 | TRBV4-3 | CASSQRAGFPDEQYF | TGCGCCAGCAGCCAACGGGCAGGGTTCCCTGACGAGCAGTACTTC
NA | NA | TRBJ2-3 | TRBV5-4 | CASSLRGTDTQYF | TGTGCCAGCAGCTTACGGGGCACAGATACGCAGTATTTT
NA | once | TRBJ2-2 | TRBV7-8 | CASSLGATGELFF | TGTGCCAGCAGCTTAGGAGCTACCGGGGAGCTGTTTTTT
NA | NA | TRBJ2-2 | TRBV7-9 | CASSLARGVNTGELFF | TGTGCCAGCAGCTTAGCCAGGGGCGTGAACACCGGGGAGCTGTTTTTT
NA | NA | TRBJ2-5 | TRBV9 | CASSVDPGLETQYF | TGTGCCAGCAGCGTAGATCCAGGGTTAGAGACCCAGTACTTC
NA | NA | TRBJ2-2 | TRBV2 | CASSFSGGANTGELFF | TGTGCCAGCAGTTTCTCTGGCGGAGCGAACACCGGGGAGCTGTTTTTT
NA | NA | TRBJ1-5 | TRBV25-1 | CASSDHKGQNQPQHF | TGTGCCAGCAGTGATCACAAGGGGCAGAATCAGCCCCAGCATTTT